This is a list of T cell receptor beta chains from one sample in a study of tumor-infiltrating lymphocytes in primary liver carcinoma. TCRdb re-derived calls from the multiplex PCR reads in MiXCR, one entry per CDR3 protein. This sample carries 310,000 or so distinct CDR3 sequences, nearly 60% of them seen once, and the ten largest clones take 15% to 20%. Sequencing was carried out using peripheral blood. Source of these receptors: a woman in her twenties or thirties with primary liver carcinoma and hepatitis B virus infection. The CDR3 runs from the conserved cysteine through the conserved F or W. D genes are given only for firm matches. Clone sizes are given selectively: once, few, many, or a class where the clone is expanded.

>TRBJ2-1|.|TRBV12-3/TRBV12-4|14|.
CASITGLPYNEQFF
TGTGCCAGCATCACGGGACTGCCCTACAATGAGCAGTTCTTC
>TRBJ2-1|.|TRBV29-1|14|many
CSVDGGPWIDEQFF
TGCAGCGTTGACGGGGGACCATGGATCGATGAGCAGTTCTTC
>TRBJ2-1|TRBD2|TRBV11-2|17|.
CASSLGLDGRVLVEQFF
TGTGCCAGTAGCTTAGGATTGGACGGGAGGGTCCTCGTTGAGCAGTTCTTC
>TRBJ2-1|TRBD2|TRBV11-1|14|few
CASRIGTSANEQFF
TGTGCCAGCAGGATCGGGACTAGCGCTAATGAGCAGTTCTTC
>TRBJ2-3|.|TRBV13|15|.
CASSESGAGTDTQYF
TGTGCCAGCAGCGAATCAGGGGCCGGCACAGATACGCAGTATTTT
>TRBJ2-2|.|TRBV28|11|few
CASSLRRELFF
TGTGCCAGCAGTTTGAGGCGGGAGCTGTTTTTT
>TRBJ1-5|.|TRBV29-1|13|many
CSVGQDNNQPQHF
TGCAGCGTTGGGCAGGATAACAATCAGCCCCAGCATTTT
>TRBJ1-5|.|TRBV1|16|few
CTSSQEGVDSNQPQHF
TGCACCAGCAGCCAAGAAGGAGTGGACAGCAATCAGCCCCAGCATTTT
>TRBJ2-2|.|TRBV6-1|16|.
CASSEWGGTSTGELFF
TGTGCCAGCAGTGAATGGGGGGGCACGAGCACCGGGGAGCTGTTTTTT
>TRBJ2-1|.|TRBV5-8|12|.
CASSSRYNEQFF
TGTGCCAGCAGCTCCAGGTACAATGAGCAGTTCTTC
>TRBJ2-1|.|TRBV11-3|15|once
CASSLRRSGGNEQFF
TGTGCCAGTAGCCTAAGGAGGTCGGGTGGCAATGAGCAGTTCTTC
>TRBJ2-1|.|TRBV11-1|17|.
CVSSFRSGYSSYNEQFF
TGTGTGAGCAGCTTTCGAAGCGGGTACAGCTCCTACAATGAGCAGTTCTTC
>TRBJ1-2|.|TRBV12-3/TRBV12-4|13|.
CASSLLIPGGYTF
TGTGCCAGCAGTCTACTAATTCCAGGGGGCTACACCTTC
>TRBJ1-2|TRBD1|TRBV6-5|15|.
CASCYSWTGVGGYTF
TGTGCCAGCTGTTACTCATGGACAGGGGTAGGTGGCTACACCTTC
>TRBJ2-1|.|TRBV12-3/TRBV12-4|12|many
CASSLMRSEQFF
TGTGCCAGCAGTCTAATGAGGAGTGAGCAGTTCTTC
>TRBJ2-7|TRBD2|TRBV4-3|15|many
CASSQADSGILEQYF
TGCGCCAGCAGCCAAGCCGATAGCGGGATACTCGAGCAGTACTTC
>TRBJ2-7|.|TRBV4-1|15|many
CASSEQAAEGYEQYF
TGCGCCAGCAGCGAACAGGCCGCTGAGGGCTACGAGCAGTACTTC
>TRBJ2-7|TRBD1|TRBV4-1|15|.
CASSLNLDRGHEQYF
TGCGCCAGCAGCCTTAACCTGGACAGGGGGCATGAGCAGTACTTC
>TRBJ1-3|.|TRBV30|14|.
CAWIQGNSGNTIYF
TGTGCCTGGATCCAGGGGAACTCTGGAAACACCATATATTTT
>TRBJ2-3|TRBD2|TRBV13|17|.
CASSTTGWLAGSDTQYF
TGTGCCAGCAGCACCACTGGGTGGCTAGCGGGATCAGATACGCAGTATTTT
>TRBJ1-2|TRBD1|TRBV11-2|15|medium-sized
CASSLDRDRVTGYTF
TGTGCCAGCAGCTTAGATCGGGACAGGGTCACTGGCTACACCTTC
>TRBJ2-5|TRBD2|TRBV12-3/TRBV12-4|15|.
CASTFGRVLQETQYF
TGTGCCAGCACATTTGGGAGGGTACTCCAAGAGACCCAGTACTTC
>TRBJ1-1|.|TRBV30|14|few
CAWSVGSPYTEAFF
TGTGCCTGGAGTGTGGGCAGCCCGTACACTGAAGCTTTCTTT
>TRBJ2-5|.|TRBV7-8|13|.
CASSPRPTETQYF
TGTGCCAGCAGTCCCCGGCCCACTGAGACCCAGTACTTC
>TRBJ2-5|.|TRBV11-3|14|.
CARSLAPRQETQYF
TGTGCACGCAGCTTAGCCCCCCGCCAAGAGACCCAGTACTTC
>TRBJ2-5|TRBD2|TRBV11-2|13|.
CASSLYGRETRYF
TGTGCCAGCAGCTTATATGGGCGGGAGACCCGATACTTC
>TRBJ1-5|.|TRBV28|14|.
CASSGRGRVQPQHF
TGTGCCAGCAGTGGCCGAGGTAGAGTTCAGCCCCAGCATTTT
>TRBJ2-1|TRBD2|TRBV29-1|15|many
CSVELLAVTYNEQFF
TGCAGCGTTGAACTTCTAGCGGTTACCTACAATGAGCAGTTCTTC
>TRBJ2-3|TRBD2|TRBV29-1|16|.
CSAGTGLAGGEDTQYF
TGCAGCGCCGGAACGGGACTAGCGGGGGGAGAGGATACGCAGTATTTT
>TRBJ2-7|TRBD2|TRBV28|13|.
CASCRGGGYEQYF
TGTGCCAGCTGCCGGGGGGGGGGCTACGAGCAGTACTTC
>TRBJ2-3|TRBD2|TRBV29-1|14|.
CSVERGGSTDTQYF
TGCAGCGTTGAACGGGGAGGGAGCACAGATACGCAGTATTTT
>TRBJ2-1|.|TRBV11-2|17|.
CVCSSPGGRAAHNEQFF
TGTGTCTGCAGCTCCCCCGGGGGAAGGGCGGCCCACAATGAGCAGTTCTTC
>TRBJ1-5|.|TRBV5-1|15|.
CASSLGGVSNQPQHF
TGCGCCAGCAGCTTGGGAGGCGTTAGCAATCAGCCCCAGCATTTT
>TRBJ1-1|.|TRBV7-9|11|.
CATRENTEAFF
TGTGCCACTAGGGAGAACACTGAAGCTTTCTTT
>TRBJ2-1|.|TRBV11-2|13|.
CASSLDLEPEQFF
TGTGCCAGCAGCTTAGACCTAGAGCCTGAGCAGTTCTTC
>TRBJ2-5|.|TRBV5-1|15|.
CASSLLTGDCETQYF
TGCGCCAGCAGCTTACTTACGGGAGACTGCGAGACCCAGTACTTC
>TRBJ2-1|.|TRBV7-9|13|.
CASTHNLLDEQFF
TGTGCCAGCACCCACAACTTGTTGGATGAGCAGTTCTTC
>TRBJ2-1|.|TRBV5-1|14|.
CASSSSATTHNQFF
TGCGCCAGCAGCTCCTCGGCCACTACCCATAACCAGTTCTTC
>TRBJ1-1|.|TRBV12-3/TRBV12-4|13|many
CASSLRENTEAFF
TGTGCCAGCAGTTTGCGGGAGAACACTGAAGCTTTCTTT
>TRBJ1-5|TRBD1|TRBV19|14|.
CASNPAGGGQPQHF
TGTGCCAGTAACCCCGCAGGGGGAGGACAGCCCCAGCATTTT
>TRBJ2-7|.|TRBV11-2|14|many
CASSGTGGAYEQYF
TGTGCCAGCAGCGGAACCGGGGGAGCCTACGAGCAGTACTTC
>TRBJ1-1|.|TRBV12-3/TRBV12-4|13|few
CASKLVKDTEAFF
TGTGCCAGCAAATTGGTTAAGGACACTGAAGCTTTCTTT
>TRBJ1-2|.|TRBV4-1|14|few
CTSSQDDRIYDYTF
TGCACTAGCAGCCAAGATGACAGAATCTATGACTACACCTTC
>TRBJ2-3|TRBD2|TRBV29-1|15|many
CSTLGEGSSTDTQYF
TGCAGCACCCTGGGGGAGGGGTCGAGCACAGATACGCAGTATTTT
>TRBJ2-5|.|TRBV7-9|15|.
CASSLVLHSQETQHF
TGTGCCAGCAGCTTAGTGCTTCACAGCCAAGAGACCCAGCACTTC
>TRBJ1-6|TRBD1|TRBV5-8|15|.
CAHRRGQSYNSPLHF
TGTGCCCACAGACGGGGACAGTCCTATAATTCACCCCTCCACTTT
>TRBJ2-6|TRBD2|TRBV11-3|21|.
CASSLDQNRPSGSSGANVLTF
TGTGCCAGCAGCTTAGATCAGAACCGGCCTAGCGGTAGCTCTGGTGCCAACGTCCTGACTTTC
>TRBJ1-2|.|TRBV5-6|13|few
CASSLRQDYGYTF
TGTGCCAGCAGCTTGAGGCAAGACTATGGCTACACCTTC
>TRBJ1-4|TRBD1|TRBV6-1|16|.
CASIETGGIFNEKLFF
TGTGCCAGCATTGAGACAGGGGGCATTTTTAATGAAAAACTGTTTTTT
>TRBJ1-5|.|TRBV6-2/TRBV6-3|15|.
CASGYGRERDQPQHF
TGTGCCAGCGGTTACGGCAGGGAACGGGATCAGCCCCAGCATTTT